The rows below give T cell receptor beta chains drawn from one sample of a study of shared clonotypes between healthy human individuals. Sequencing used immunoSEQ multiplex PCR; TCRdb keeps in-frame clones, though not all of them. The sample contains approximately 1.9 million clones, around 93% of which appear only once. Sequenced: naive CD8+ T cells from PBMCs. Receptors were obtained from a man between 18 and 35 years old in good health. Some clones in this sample may be carry-over from other donors' samples. CDR3s include the opening cysteine and the closing phenylalanine or tryptophan. D genes are given only for firm matches. A clone size is listed for some rows: how often the clone was seen (once, few, many), or a class if it is expanded.

clone size: once; V gene: TRBV30; J gene: TRBJ2-1; D gene: .; CDR3 DNA: TGTGCCTGGAGTGTAGGGGTTGGGCAGTTCTTC; CDR3 protein: CAWSVGVGQFF
clone size: .; V gene: TRBV25-1; J gene: TRBJ1-5; D gene: .; CDR3 DNA: TGTGCCAGCAGGGGGGGCAATCAGCCCCAGCATTTT; CDR3 protein: CASRGGNQPQHF
clone size: .; V gene: TRBV7-9; J gene: TRBJ1-2; D gene: .; CDR3 DNA: TGTGCCAGCAGCTTCTCCCTTAACTATGGCTACACCTTC; CDR3 protein: CASSFSLNYGYTF
clone size: .; V gene: TRBV10-2; J gene: TRBJ2-7; D gene: TRBD2; CDR3 DNA: TGCGCCAGCAGTCCCCGGGGGGGCCACAACGAGCAGTACTTC; CDR3 protein: CASSPRGGHNEQYF
clone size: .; V gene: TRBV28; J gene: TRBJ1-2; D gene: .; CDR3 DNA: TGTGCCAGCAGTTGGACAGATTATGAAGGCTACACCTTC; CDR3 protein: CASSWTDYEGYTF
clone size: .; V gene: TRBV13; J gene: TRBJ1-1; D gene: .; CDR3 DNA: TGTGCCAGCAGCTTAGGGGGAGGCGCAGATGAAGCTTTCTTT; CDR3 protein: CASSLGGGADEAFF
clone size: .; V gene: TRBV11-2; J gene: TRBJ2-7; D gene: .; CDR3 DNA: TGTGCCAGCAGCCGAGTATCGGCCAACGAGCAGTACTTC; CDR3 protein: CASSRVSANEQYF
clone size: .; V gene: TRBV25-1; J gene: TRBJ1-5; D gene: .; CDR3 DNA: TGTGCCAGCAGTGAATCCACAGGTCCTTATAGCAATCAGCCCCAGCATTTT; CDR3 protein: CASSESTGPYSNQPQHF
clone size: once; V gene: TRBV27; J gene: TRBJ2-3; D gene: .; CDR3 DNA: TGTGCCAGCAGTTTACGCAGCACCACAGATACGCAGTATTTT; CDR3 protein: CASSLRSTTDTQYF
clone size: .; V gene: TRBV6-5; J gene: TRBJ1-1; D gene: .; CDR3 DNA: TGTGCCAGCAGTTTTATGAACACTGAAGCTTTCTTT; CDR3 protein: CASSFMNTEAFF
clone size: .; V gene: TRBV2; J gene: TRBJ1-1; D gene: .; CDR3 DNA: TGTGCCAGCAGCCCGGGACTGATGAACACTGAAGCTTTCTTT; CDR3 protein: CASSPGLMNTEAFF
clone size: .; V gene: TRBV7-9; J gene: TRBJ2-4; D gene: .; CDR3 DNA: TGTGCCAGCAGTTCCTCAACCGGACAGCACAAAAACATTCAGTACTTC; CDR3 protein: CASSSSTGQHKNIQYF
clone size: .; V gene: TRBV7-8; J gene: TRBJ2-5; D gene: .; CDR3 DNA: TGTGCCAGCAGTAGGGGGACCCAAATCCAAGAGACCCAGTACTTC; CDR3 protein: CASSRGTQIQETQYF
clone size: .; V gene: TRBV6-1; J gene: TRBJ2-1; D gene: TRBD2; CDR3 DNA: TGTGCCAGCAGTGAGCTGGGCGGGAGGGCCGTAGGTGAGCAGTTCTTC; CDR3 protein: CASSELGGRAVGEQFF
clone size: .; V gene: TRBV10-3; J gene: TRBJ2-1; D gene: TRBD2; CDR3 DNA: TGTGCCATCAGTGAGGAGGCGGGAGGGGGTGAGAATGAGCAGTTCTTC; CDR3 protein: CAISEEAGGGENEQFF
clone size: .; V gene: TRBV2; J gene: TRBJ2-7; D gene: TRBD2; CDR3 DNA: TGTGCCAAATCGGCGGGAGCCTACGAGCAGTACTTC; CDR3 protein: CAKSAGAYEQYF
clone size: .; V gene: TRBV7-9; J gene: TRBJ1-4; D gene: .; CDR3 DNA: TGTGCCAGCAGCTCCTCCCACTTAGAGGGTGAGGGAAAACTGTTTTTT; CDR3 protein: CASSSSHLEGEGKLFF
clone size: .; V gene: TRBV2; J gene: TRBJ2-7; D gene: .; CDR3 DNA: TGTGCCAGCAGTGAGGGCGCAGGCCTCCACGAGCAGTACTTC; CDR3 protein: CASSEGAGLHEQYF
clone size: .; V gene: TRBV11-2; J gene: TRBJ2-5; D gene: TRBD2; CDR3 DNA: TGTGCCAGCACCCCAGGGCTAGCGGGAGGAGAGACCCAGTACTTC; CDR3 protein: CASTPGLAGGETQYF
clone size: .; V gene: TRBV7-9; J gene: TRBJ1-2; D gene: .; CDR3 DNA: TGTGCCAGCAGCTTTGGGAAAGGAGATGGCTACACCTTC; CDR3 protein: CASSFGKGDGYTF
clone size: .; V gene: TRBV9; J gene: TRBJ1-3; D gene: TRBD1; CDR3 DNA: TGTGCCAGCAGCGCAGGGGGGAGCGGAAACACCATATATTTT; CDR3 protein: CASSAGGSGNTIYF
clone size: few; V gene: TRBV9; J gene: TRBJ1-1; D gene: .; CDR3 DNA: TGTGCCAGCAGCGTACAGCCGAACACTGAAGCTTTCTTT; CDR3 protein: CASSVQPNTEAFF
clone size: .; V gene: TRBV5-6; J gene: TRBJ2-2; D gene: .; CDR3 DNA: TGTGCCAGCAGCTTGGAGGTGGGGCGCGGGACCGGGGAGCTGTTTTTT; CDR3 protein: CASSLEVGRGTGELFF
clone size: .; V gene: TRBV4-1; J gene: TRBJ1-1; D gene: .; CDR3 DNA: TGCGCCAGCAGCCTCCTCCGCGGGAACACTGAAGCTTTCTTT; CDR3 protein: CASSLLRGNTEAFF
clone size: .; V gene: TRBV19; J gene: TRBJ1-1; D gene: .; CDR3 DNA: TGTGCCAGTAGTCCTCGGATGGCGGGTTTCACTGAAGCTTTCTTT; CDR3 protein: CASSPRMAGFTEAFF
clone size: once; V gene: TRBV5-4; J gene: TRBJ1-2; D gene: TRBD1; CDR3 DNA: TGTGCCAGCAGCTTGAACAGGGGGCGCGTCTATGGCTACACCTTC; CDR3 protein: CASSLNRGRVYGYTF
clone size: once; V gene: TRBV7-9; J gene: TRBJ1-1; D gene: .; CDR3 DNA: TGTGCCAGCAGGGAACAGGGAGAGGAAGCTTTCTTT; CDR3 protein: CASREQGEEAFF
clone size: .; V gene: TRBV5-1; J gene: TRBJ2-5; D gene: .; CDR3 DNA: TGCGCCAGCAGCTTCCCAGGGCCTAAAGAGACCCAGTACTTC; CDR3 protein: CASSFPGPKETQYF
clone size: .; V gene: TRBV11-2; J gene: TRBJ2-1; D gene: .; CDR3 DNA: TGTGCCAGCAGCTTATCGACAGGAGAAGGCCACAATGAGCAGTTCTTC; CDR3 protein: CASSLSTGEGHNEQFF
clone size: .; V gene: TRBV28; J gene: TRBJ2-5; D gene: .; CDR3 DNA: TGTGCCAGCAGTTTGTGGCACGAAGAGACCCAGTACTTC; CDR3 protein: CASSLWHEETQYF
clone size: .; V gene: TRBV28; J gene: TRBJ2-1; D gene: TRBD2; CDR3 DNA: TGTGCCAGCAGTTCACCTCGGACTAGCGGGAGGTACAATGAGCAGTTCTTC; CDR3 protein: CASSSPRTSGRYNEQFF
clone size: .; V gene: TRBV28; J gene: TRBJ1-1; D gene: TRBD1; CDR3 DNA: TGTGCCAGCAGTACCCCCGGGACAGGGCGGCCGAACACTGAAGCTTTCTTT; CDR3 protein: CASSTPGTGRPNTEAFF
clone size: .; V gene: TRBV9; J gene: TRBJ2-1; D gene: TRBD2; CDR3 DNA: TGTGCCAGCAGCGCGGGGGGACTAGGCTACAATGAGCAGTTCTTC; CDR3 protein: CASSAGGLGYNEQFF
clone size: few; V gene: TRBV27; J gene: TRBJ2-1; D gene: .; CDR3 DNA: TGTGCCAGCAGTCACTACAATGAGCAGTTCTTC; CDR3 protein: CASSHYNEQFF
clone size: .; V gene: TRBV27; J gene: TRBJ2-7; D gene: TRBD2; CDR3 DNA: TGTGCCAGCGGTGGACTAGCGGGAGGAGGCGAGCAGTACTTC; CDR3 protein: CASGGLAGGGEQYF
clone size: .; V gene: TRBV28; J gene: TRBJ2-7; D gene: .; CDR3 DNA: TGTGCCAGCAGTCCCAGCGGATACGAGCAGTACTTC; CDR3 protein: CASSPSGYEQYF
clone size: .; V gene: TRBV28; J gene: TRBJ2-1; D gene: .; CDR3 DNA: TGTGCCAGCAGTGCCCCCCGGGACTCTGAGCAGTTCTTC; CDR3 protein: CASSAPRDSEQFF
clone size: .; V gene: TRBV6-5; J gene: TRBJ1-2; D gene: .; CDR3 DNA: TGTGCCAGCAGTACCTCAGGGACGGCGATCGGGGGCTACACCTTC; CDR3 protein: CASSTSGTAIGGYTF
clone size: .; V gene: TRBV7-6; J gene: TRBJ2-7; D gene: .; CDR3 DNA: TGTGCCAGCAGCTTAGGCCCAGGCAGGGACGAGCAGTACTTC; CDR3 protein: CASSLGPGRDEQYF
clone size: .; V gene: TRBV9; J gene: TRBJ2-1; D gene: .; CDR3 DNA: TGTGCCAGCAGTCAAACAGGGTGGAATGAGCAGTTCTTC; CDR3 protein: CASSQTGWNEQFF